This T cell receptor (beta chain) was identified in a study of CD4 T cells in relation to SARS-CoV-2 and coronaviruses. Whole-study findings and limits: Monoreactive clones expanded significantly more to SARS-CoV-2 than crossreactive clones did.

Points on this clone: Its matching antigen is unknown.

Before the COVID-19 pandemic, during about 2010-2018, CD4+ T cells were taken from unexposed donors. Isolation of CD4+ T cells took place after roughly nine days in culture. Cells permitting, SARS-CoV-2 S/N and four cold-coronavirus spikes were tested on unexposed-donor CD4+ T cells. Libraries were prepared by immunoSEQ multiplex PCR; TCRdb keeps only in-frame clonotypes and omits some of them. This table has approximately 20,000 clones, about 80% appearing once. V was shortened by 3 bases and J by 8 bases, with 13 bases between the two germline ends. The CDR3 sequence is 13 residues long. J is TRBJ1-2 and V is TRBV12-3 or TRBV12-4, with D maybe TRBD1 (5 bases). Sequenced input: CD4+ T cells from PBMCs, cultured in vitro. The TCR originated in a human donor in good health. The CDR3 reads CASSFGQGDGYTF. CDR3 nucleotides: TGTGCCAGCAGTTTCGGCCAGGGAGACGGCTACACCTTC.